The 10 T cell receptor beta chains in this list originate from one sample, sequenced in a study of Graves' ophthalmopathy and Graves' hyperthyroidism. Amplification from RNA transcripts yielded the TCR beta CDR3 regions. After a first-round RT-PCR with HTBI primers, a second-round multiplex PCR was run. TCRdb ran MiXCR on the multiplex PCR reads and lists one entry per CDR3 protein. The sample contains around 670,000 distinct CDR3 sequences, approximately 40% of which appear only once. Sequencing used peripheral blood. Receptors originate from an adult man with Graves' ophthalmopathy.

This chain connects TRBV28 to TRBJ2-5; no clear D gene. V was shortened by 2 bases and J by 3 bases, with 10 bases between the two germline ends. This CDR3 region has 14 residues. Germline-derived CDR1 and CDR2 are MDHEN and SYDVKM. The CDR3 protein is CASSLGVLEETQYF. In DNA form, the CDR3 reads TGTGCCAGCAGTTTAGGGGTGTTGGAAGAGACCCAGTACTTC.

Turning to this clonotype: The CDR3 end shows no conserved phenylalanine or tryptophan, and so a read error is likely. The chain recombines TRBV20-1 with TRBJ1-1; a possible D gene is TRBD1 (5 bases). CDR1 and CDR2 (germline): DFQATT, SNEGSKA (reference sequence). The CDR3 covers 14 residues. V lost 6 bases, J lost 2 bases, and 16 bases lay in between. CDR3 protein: CSAPWGGSNTEAFL. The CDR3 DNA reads TGCAGTGCCCCCTGGGGGGGGAGTAACACTGAAGCTTTCCTT.

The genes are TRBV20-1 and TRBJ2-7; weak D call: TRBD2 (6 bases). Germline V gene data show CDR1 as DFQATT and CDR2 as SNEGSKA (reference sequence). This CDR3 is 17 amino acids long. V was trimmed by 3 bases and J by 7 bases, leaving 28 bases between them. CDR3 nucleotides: TGCAGTGCTAGGCCTCTGGACGTTATAACGGGGGTAGGGGAGCAGTACTTC. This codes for CSARPLDVITGVGEQYF.

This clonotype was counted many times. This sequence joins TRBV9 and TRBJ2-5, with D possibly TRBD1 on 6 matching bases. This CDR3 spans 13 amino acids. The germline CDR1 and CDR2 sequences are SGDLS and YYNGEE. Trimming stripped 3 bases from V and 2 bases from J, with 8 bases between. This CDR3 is CASSGRGQETQYF. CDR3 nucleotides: TGTGCCAGCAGCGGTAGGGGGCAAGAGACCCAGTACTTC.

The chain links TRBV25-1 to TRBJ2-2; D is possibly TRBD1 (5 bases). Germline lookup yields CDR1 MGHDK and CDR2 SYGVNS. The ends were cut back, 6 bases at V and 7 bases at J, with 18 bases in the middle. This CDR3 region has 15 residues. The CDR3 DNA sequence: TGTGCCAGCAGCCTCGAGCAGGGTTTGGGCGGGGAGCTGTTTTTT. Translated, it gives CASSLEQGLGGELFF. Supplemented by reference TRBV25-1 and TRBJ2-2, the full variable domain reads EADIYQTPRYLVIGTGKKITLECSQTMGHDKMYWYQQDPGMELHLIHYSYGVNSTEKGDLSSESTVSRIRTEHFPLTLESARPSHTSQYLCASSLEQGLGGELFFGEGSRLTVL.

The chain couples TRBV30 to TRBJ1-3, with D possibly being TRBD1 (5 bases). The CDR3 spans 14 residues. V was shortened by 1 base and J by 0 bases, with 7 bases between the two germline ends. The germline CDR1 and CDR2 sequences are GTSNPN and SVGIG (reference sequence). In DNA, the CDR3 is TGTGCCTGGAGTGCGGGGCACTCTGGAAACACCATATATTTT. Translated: CAWSAGHSGNTIYF.

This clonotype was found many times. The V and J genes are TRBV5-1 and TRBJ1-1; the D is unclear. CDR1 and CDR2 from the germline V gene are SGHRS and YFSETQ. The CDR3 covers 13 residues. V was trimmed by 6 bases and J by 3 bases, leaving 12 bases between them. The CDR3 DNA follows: TGCGCCAGCAACCCGGATGGGCACACTGAAGCTTTCTTT. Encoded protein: CASNPDGHTEAFF.

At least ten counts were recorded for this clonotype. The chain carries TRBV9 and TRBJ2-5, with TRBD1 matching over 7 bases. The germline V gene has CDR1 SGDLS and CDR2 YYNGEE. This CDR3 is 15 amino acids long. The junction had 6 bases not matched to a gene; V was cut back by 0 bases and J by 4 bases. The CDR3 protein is CASSVETGSVETQYF. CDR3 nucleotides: TGTGCCAGCAGCGTAGAGACAGGGTCCGTAGAGACCCAGTACTTC. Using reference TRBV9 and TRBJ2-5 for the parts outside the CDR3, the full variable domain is DSGVTQTPKHLITATGQRVTLRCSPRSGDLSVYWYQQSLDQGLQFLIQYYNGEERAKGNILERFSAQQFPDLHSELNLSSLELGDSALYFCASSVETGSVETQYFGPGTRLLVL.

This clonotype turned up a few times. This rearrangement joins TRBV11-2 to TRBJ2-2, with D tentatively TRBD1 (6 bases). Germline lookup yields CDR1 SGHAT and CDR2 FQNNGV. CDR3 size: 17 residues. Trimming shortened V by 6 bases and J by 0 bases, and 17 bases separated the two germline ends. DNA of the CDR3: TGTGCCAGCAGTCGACAGGAAACCCCCGCGAACACCGGGGAGCTGTTTTTT. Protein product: CASSRQETPANTGELFF.

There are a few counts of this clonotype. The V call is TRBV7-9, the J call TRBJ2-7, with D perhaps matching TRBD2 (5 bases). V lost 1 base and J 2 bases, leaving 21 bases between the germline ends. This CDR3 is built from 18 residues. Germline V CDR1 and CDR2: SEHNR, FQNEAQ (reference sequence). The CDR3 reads CASSLVRDYPILTYEQYF. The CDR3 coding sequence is TGTGCCAGCAGCTTAGTGAGAGACTATCCCATTCTAACCTACGAGCAGTACTTC.